The clone carrying this TCR beta chain was picked up many times. Its antigen is currently unknown. These data are taken from a study of Graves' ophthalmopathy and Graves' hyperthyroidism. The study's findings and limits: Ophthalmopathy progression was predicted by the model at less than 71% sensitivity and about 74% specificity. Clonotypes were expanded in thyroid at above 0.001 frequency, and most also appeared in blood.

V was pared by 4 bases and J by 2 bases, with 14 bases between. The CDR3 runs to 15 residues. Certain patients, namely those with other autoimmune diseases, uncontrolled infections, pregnancy or lactation, were excluded. Clinical symptoms, serum thyroxine, TRAb, thyroid ultrasound and orbital computed tomography formed the basis of diagnosis. RNA transcripts were the source from which TCR beta CDR3 regions were amplified. First-round RT-PCR used HTBI primers; second-round multiplex PCR followed. TCRdb re-analysed the multiplex PCR reads in MiXCR, keeping a single row per CDR3 protein. Of about 220,000 distinct CDR3 sequences in the sample, about a fifth were seen once.

The sequence derives from a woman aged 45-59 years with Graves' ophthalmopathy. The chain couples TRBV12-3 or TRBV12-4 to TRBJ1-2, with D maybe TRBD1 (5 bases). Material: peripheral blood. In DNA form, the CDR3 reads TGTGCCAGCAGTTACGAACAGGTGATAAACTATGGCTACACCTTC. Its protein is CASSYEQVINYGYTF.